Presented here are 11 T cell receptor beta chains from one specimen sequenced in a study of post-analysis software for immune sequencing data (dated by TCRdb to between 2015 and 2016). The investigation overall reported the following: Four to six TRBV segments, including TRBV5-6, TRBV5-1 and TRBV20-1, were significantly more frequent in patients than controls.

No cognate antigen is known for these TCRs. Receptor libraries were prepared by PCR. TCRdb records Illumina HiSeq 2500 as the sequencer. To reduce PCR and sequencing biases, unique molecular identifiers were incorporated into the TCR beta cDNA libraries. TCRdb reprocessed the public reads (quality trimming at Q25 with fastp, clone calling with MiXCR) and kept in-frame beta chains. Each CDR3 protein appears once, grouped with its most common genes and DNA. The table for this sample lists about 210,000 distinct CDR3 sequences; 25% to 35% of them were counted only once. The ten largest make up approximately 3.6% of the sample. The sample was blood. Every receptor here comes from a girl under 18 with multiple sclerosis.

A word on this clonotype: Possible read error: a much larger clone is one base away. The genes are TRBV5-1 and TRBJ2-7; perhaps TRBD1 as D (7 bases). The better agreement between TRBJ2-5 and the DNA end casts doubt on the J call. There are 16 residues in the CDR3. CDR1 and CDR2 (germline): SGHRS, YFSETQ. CDR3 in DNA: TGCGCCAGCAGCTTGGCCGGGGGACAGTGGCAAGAGACCCAGTACTTC. As protein: CASSLAGGQWQETQYF.

The V gene is TRBV7-2, the J gene TRBJ2-1; D uncertain. Germline V gives CDR1 SGHTA, CDR2 FQGNSA. This CDR3 region has 16 residues. V gave up 0 bases and J gave up 10 bases, with 19 bases separating them. This CDR3 is CASSLAGPLSTQEQFF. CDR3 bases: TGTGCCAGCAGCTTAGCGGGCCCTTTAAGTACTCAAGAGCAGTTCTTC.

This chain uses TRBV3-1 with TRBJ2-5; no firm D call. The CDR3 is 13 amino acids. The germline V and J ends were trimmed by 1 base and 11 bases, with 14 bases remaining between them. Per germline, CDR1 LGHDT and CDR2 YNNKEL (reference sequence). DNA for the CDR3: TGTGCCAGCAGCCAAGGTCTAGTCAATGAGCAGTACTTC. It yields the protein CASSQGLVNEQYF.

A word on this clonotype: A single base separates this from a much larger clone, so it may be a read error. The genes are TRBV5-1 and TRBJ2-7; 7 bases agree with TRBD2. In germline, CDR1 is SGHRS, CDR2 YFSETQ. The V gene end was trimmed by 10 bases and the J gene end by 1 base; junction bases not matched to a gene: 11. The CDR3 runs 14 residues. Here the CDR3 reads CAGSRGYGSYEQYF. CDR3 nucleotides: TGCGCCGGCTCGCGGGGGTACGGTTCCTACGAGCAGTACTTC.

Only a few counts were recorded for this clonotype. CDR3 sequence (DNA): TGTGCCAGCAGCTTAACGACAGGAACAAGCAATCAGCCCCAGCATTTT. Translation: CASSLTTGTSNQPQHF. V and J are TRBV7-9 and TRBJ1-5, with TRBD1 as a possible D gene (6 bases). There are 16 residues in the CDR3. Germline loops: CDR1 SEHNR, CDR2 FQNEAQ (reference sequence). The V gene lost 2 bases and the J gene lost 1 base, with 12 bases spanning the gap.

The CDR3 nucleotides are TGTGCCAGCTCACTCATGTACGAGCAGTACTTC. Amino acids: CASSLMYEQYF. The V call is TRBV18, the J call TRBJ2-4; D remains ambiguous. The J call may be in error: the DNA end matches TRBJ2-7 better. Germline assignment: CDR1 KGHSH and CDR2 LQKENI. The CDR3 sequence is 11 residues long.

The J gene is TRBJ2-1, the V gene TRBV20-1, with 11 bases aligning to TRBD2. The CDR3 totals 15 residues. V trimming: 3 bases; J trimming: 2 bases; junction bases outside the gene matches: 3. The germline V gene encodes CDR1 DFQATT and CDR2 SNEGSKA (reference sequence). This CDR3 reads CSASRGLAAYNEQFF. CDR3 DNA sequence: TGCAGTGCTAGCCGGGGACTAGCGGCCTACAATGAGCAGTTCTTC.

The chain combines TRBV28 with TRBJ2-4; the D is unclear. The germline gives CDR1 MDHEN, CDR2 SYDVKM. The ends were cut back, 3 bases at V and 0 bases at J, with 9 bases in the middle. The CDR3 consists of 15 residues. CDR3 region: CASSLGQIAKNIQYF. In DNA form, the CDR3 reads TGTGCCAGCAGTTTGGGTCAGATAGCCAAAAACATTCAGTACTTC. Using reference TRBV28 and TRBJ2-4 for the parts outside the CDR3, the full variable domain is DVKVTQSSRYLVKRTGEKVFLECVQDMDHENMFWYRQDPGLGLRLIYFSYDVKMKEKGDIPEGYSVSREKKERFSLILESASTNQTSMYLCASSLGQIAKNIQYFGAGTRLSVL.

This clonotype was observed many times. This rearrangement joins TRBV6-5 to TRBJ2-1, with D uncertain. Germline V lookup: CDR1 MNHEY, CDR2 SVGAGI. The V end was cut by 4 bases, the J end by 0 bases, with 10 bases between. This CDR3 has 15 amino acids. The CDR3 is CASSSGPTSYNEQFF. The CDR3 nucleotides are TGTGCCAGCAGTTCCGGACCGACCTCCTACAATGAGCAGTTCTTC.

This clonotype came up many times. The rearrangement joins TRBV24-1 to TRBJ2-3; D is undetermined. CDR1 KGHDR and CDR2 SFDVKD come from the germline V gene. This CDR3 has 11 amino acids. The V end lost 5 bases, the J end lost 4 bases, and 3 bases lay between the germline ends. The CDR3 bases are TGTGCCACCAGTGTTGCAGATACGCAGTATTTT. Translation gives CATSVADTQYF.

The chain combines TRBV7-2 with TRBJ1-4, with unresolved D. The CDR3 is made up of 14 amino acids. Per the germline V gene, CDR1 is SGHTA and CDR2 is FQGNSA. Deletions cut 3 bases from V and 3 bases from J, with 8 bases between. CDR3 nucleotides: TGTGCCAGCAGCTTTGGGTTGGCTAATGAAAAACTGTTTTTT. It yields the protein CASSFGLANEKLFF.